A single sample is the source of the 32 T cell receptor beta chains below, sequenced in a study of CD8+CD57+ T cells in acquired aplastic anemia. TCR beta VDJ and CDR3 profiling used genomic DNA as template. A single record per CDR3 protein comes from TCRdb applying MiXCR to the reads. The sample lists 150,000 to 200,000 distinct CDR3 sequences; around 45% were seen once. The sequencing sample was made of sorted CD4+, CD8+, or CD8+CD57+ T cells (not recorded which) from PBMCs. All receptors derive from a human donor in good health.

The V call is TRBV19, the J call TRBJ1-6; unclear D gene. Germline lookup yields CDR1 LNHDA and CDR2 SQIVND (reference sequence). V lost 1 base to trimming and J lost 6 bases, with 4 bases between them. This CDR3 spans 13 amino acids. The CDR3 region is CASSIAGNSPLHF. The DNA of the CDR3 is TGTGCCAGTAGTATAGCGGGTAATTCACCCCTCCACTTT.

This clonotype was recorded many times. The chain joins TRBV9 to TRBJ1-6; D is possibly TRBD1 (5 bases). The V gene's germline CDR1 is SGDLS and CDR2 YYNGEE. Trimming stripped 4 bases from V and 16 bases from J, with 15 bases between. The length of the CDR3 is 12 residues. CDR3 DNA sequence: TGTGCCAGCAGCCCCCCGGGGGACCGTCTCCACTTT. Its protein product is CASSPPGDRLHF. The full variable domain, in which reference TRBV9 and TRBJ1-6 provide the parts outside the CDR3, is DSGVTQTPKHLITATGQRVTLRCSPRSGDLSVYWYQQSLDQGLQFLIQYYNGEERAKGNILERFSAQQFPDLHSELNLSSLELGDSALYFCASSPPGDRLHFGNGTRLTVT.

The CDR3 DNA reads as TGCAGTGCTAGACGTACGGGGGGGCTAGGTGAGCAGTTCTTC. Translating it yields CSARRTGGLGEQFF. The gene calls are TRBV20-1 and TRBJ2-1; 8 bases align to TRBD2. The length of the CDR3 is 14 residues. Per the germline V gene, CDR1 is DFQATT and CDR2 is SNEGSKA (reference sequence). V lost 2 bases to trimming and J lost 9 bases; unmatched junction nucleotides: 9.

This clonotype was seen many times. V gene TRBV6-1 combines with J gene TRBJ2-2; D ambiguous. Germline V gives CDR1 MNHNS, CDR2 SASEGT. The CDR3 runs to 12 residues. V lost 7 bases and J 5 bases, leaving 8 bases between the germline ends. The CDR3 here is CASTLRTGELFF. CDR3 DNA sequence: TGTGCCAGCACCTTGAGGACCGGGGAGCTGTTTTTT.

The V and J genes are TRBV4-2 and TRBJ2-1; the match to TRBD1 covers 11 bases. CDR1 is LGHNA and CDR2 is YNFKEQ in the germline V gene. Unmatched junction bases numbered 13, after V lost 1 base and J lost 8 bases. CDR3 length: 18 residues. The CDR3 sequence is CASSQGRQDRGRGYEQFF. In DNA, the CDR3 is TGTGCCAGCAGCCAAGGACGCCAGGACAGGGGGCGGGGGTATGAGCAGTTCTTC.

Notes on this clonotype: As the CDR3 is not closed by the conserved phenylalanine or tryptophan, this likely results from a read error. The chain uses TRBV7-2 and TRBJ2-5; perhaps D is TRBD1 or TRBD2 (5 bases each). Germline lookup yields CDR1 SGHTA and CDR2 FQGNSA. The CDR3 is 14 residues long. V was pared by 4 bases and J by 5 bases, with 14 bases between. In DNA form, the CDR3 reads TGTGCCAGCAGCTCAGGGCTAGCCTGGGAGACCCAGTACCTC. The encoded protein is CASSSGLAWETQYL.

This clonotype has ten or more counts. The chain carries TRBV7-9 and TRBJ2-7; 7 bases agree with TRBD2. Germline lookup yields CDR1 SEHNR and CDR2 FQNEAQ (reference sequence). After removal of 0 bases from V and 2 bases from J, the junction contained 4 bases not matched to a gene. This CDR3 region has 15 residues. The CDR3 bases are TGTGCCAGCAGCTTAGCTCCTAGCGGCACCTACGAGCAGTACTTC. This sequence encodes CASSLAPSGTYEQYF.

There are many counts of this clonotype. This chain joins TRBV4-2 and TRBJ2-3; D call uncertain. CDR3 length: 17 amino acids. V lost 0 bases, J lost 0 bases, and 13 bases lay in between. Per germline, CDR1 LGHNA and CDR2 YNFKEQ. The CDR3: CASSQEFTRTSTDTQYF. CDR3 sequence (DNA): TGTGCCAGCAGCCAAGAGTTCACCAGAACTAGCACAGATACGCAGTATTTT.

This clonotype was seen a handful of times. V is TRBV7-9 and J is TRBJ2-7, with a weak D call TRBD1 (7 bases). Per germline, CDR1 SEHNR and CDR2 FQNEAQ (reference sequence). Between the trimmed V and J ends, which lost 2 bases and 7 bases, there was a span of 15 bases. This CDR3 is built from 14 residues. CDR3 DNA: TGTGCCAGCAGCTTAAATGAGGGGGCGGGGGAGCAGTACTTC. It specifies CASSLNEGAGEQYF.

This sequence joins TRBV6-1 and TRBJ2-7; D gene uncertain. This CDR3 contains 15 residues. The V end was cut by 3 bases, the J end by 5 bases, with 17 bases between. Germline CDR1 is MNHNS and CDR2 is SASEGT. The CDR3 DNA reads TGTGCCAGCAGTGACCCACCCAAAGGATTCCACGAGCAGTACTTC. Translating gives CASSDPPKGFHEQYF.

The sample holds many counts of this clonotype. V gene TRBV24-1 combines with J gene TRBJ1-5; D not certain. From germline, CDR1 is KGHDR and CDR2 SFDVKD. V was cut by 4 bases and J by 7 bases, with 13 bases left in between. The CDR3 consists of 14 residues. CDR3 DNA: TGTGCCACCAGTGAGACGGACCTCTGGCAGCCCCAGCATTTT. Amino acids: CATSETDLWQPQHF.

The chain has TRBV10-3 and TRBJ2-3; 7 positions agree with TRBD2. Germline V CDR1 and CDR2: ENHRY, SYGVKD. This CDR3 spans 13 amino acids. V lost 10 bases to trimming and J lost 2 bases; unmatched junction nucleotides: 6. CDR3 DNA sequence: TGTGCCACCCTAGAGCGGGACACAGATACGCAGTATTTT. It encodes CATLERDTDTQYF.

This chain uses TRBV7-6 with TRBJ2-5; 13 bases are shared with TRBD2. The CDR3 length is 15 residues. Germline V gene data show CDR1 as SGHVS and CDR2 as FNYEAQ. J gave up 4 bases and V 4 bases, and 3 bases lay outside the gene matches. In DNA form, the CDR3 reads TGTGCCAGCAGCTCGAGACTAGCGGGAGGAGAGACCCAGTACTTC. Its translation: CASSSRLAGGETQYF.

The count of this clonotype is one. The rearrangement links TRBV29-1 to TRBJ2-6; 7 positions agree with TRBD1. CDR3 size: 16 residues. V trimming: 3 bases; J trimming: 0 bases; junction bases outside the gene matches: 5. CDR1 is SQVTM, CDR2 ANQGSEA, per germline. For the CDR3, the DNA is TGCAGCGTTGAGATGGGACAGACCTCTGGGGCCAACGTCCTGACTTTC. Translated, it gives CSVEMGQTSGANVLTF. Full variable domain (outside the CDR3, taken from reference TRBV29-1 and TRBJ2-6): SAVISQKPSRDICQRGTSLTIQCQVDSQVTMMFWYRQQPGQSLTLIATANQGSEATYESGFVIDKFPISRPNLTFSTLTVSNMSPEDSSIYLCSVEMGQTSGANVLTFGAGSRLTVL.

This clonotype was seen many times. This chain links TRBV9 with TRBJ1-5; D gene uncertain. The V end lost 4 bases, the J end lost 1 base, and 9 bases lay between the germline ends. The CDR3 spans 14 residues. Germline V gene sequence: CDR1 SGDLS, CDR2 YYNGEE. The CDR3 sequence: CASSRLDSNQPQHF. The DNA for the CDR3 is TGTGCCAGCAGCCGGTTAGACAGCAATCAGCCCCAGCATTTT.

This sequence joins TRBV10-3 and TRBJ2-7, with 16 bases matching TRBD2. V trimming: 3 bases; J trimming: 7 bases; junction bases outside the gene matches: 6. Germline CDR1 is ENHRY and CDR2 is SYGVKD. CDR3 length: 16 residues. The CDR3 protein is CAISDRGLAGGGEQYF. The CDR3 DNA reads TGTGCCATCAGTGACCGGGGACTAGCGGGAGGGGGTGAGCAGTACTTC.

There are many counts of this clonotype. The chain is built from TRBV15 and TRBJ1-1; D not certain. V shed 0 bases and J shed 4 bases, with 12 bases lying between them. This CDR3 region has 15 residues. The germline gives CDR1 LNHNV, CDR2 YYDKDF (reference sequence). DNA for the CDR3: TGTGCCACCAGCAGAGATTCAATGCGTGCCACTGAAGCTTTCTTT. Translating gives CATSRDSMRATEAFF. Combining the CDR3 with reference TRBV15 and TRBJ1-1 gives the whole variable domain DAMVIQNPRYQVTQFGKPVTLSCSQTLNHNVMYWYQQKSSQAPKLLFHYYDKDFNNEADTPDNFQSRRPNTSFCFLDIRSPGLGDTAMYLCATSRDSMRATEAFFGQGTRLTVV.

The chain recombines TRBV20-1 with TRBJ2-7, with 11 positions matching TRBD2. CDR1 DFQATT and CDR2 SNEGSKA come from the germline V gene (reference sequence). CDR3 length equals 15 residues. V lost 3 bases, J lost 7 bases, and 11 bases stayed unmatched. This chain's CDR3 is CSASGLAGGQGEQYF. DNA for the CDR3: TGCAGTGCTAGCGGCCTAGCGGGAGGCCAGGGGGAGCAGTACTTC.

The DNA of the CDR3 is TGTGCCAGCAGATCCGGAGAGGGGAGGACTGAAGCTTTCTTT. Translated, it gives CASRSGEGRTEAFF. The chain couples TRBV19 to TRBJ1-1; weak D call: TRBD1 (5 bases). The CDR3 consists of 14 residues. The germline V gene has CDR1 LNHDA and CDR2 SQIVND (reference sequence). The ends were cut back, 9 bases at V and 5 bases at J, with 19 bases in the middle.

The chain carries TRBV7-8 and TRBJ1-2, with 7 nucleotides matching TRBD1. This CDR3 spans 13 amino acids. After removal of 10 bases from V and 3 bases from J, the junction contained 8 bases not matched to a gene. Per germline, CDR1 SGHVS and CDR2 FQNEAQ. The CDR3 bases are TGTGCCACCCTTCCACAGGGGTACTATGGCTACACCTTC. This translates into CATLPQGYYGYTF. The full variable domain, in which reference TRBV7-8 and TRBJ1-2 provide the parts outside the CDR3, is GAGVSQSPRYKVAKRGQDVALRCDPISGHVSLFWYQQALGQGPEFLTYFQNEAQLDKSGLPSDRFFAERPEGSVSTLKIQRTQQEDSAVYLCATLPQGYYGYTFGSGTRLTVV.

The genes are TRBV24-1 and TRBJ2-1, with 7 bases matching TRBD2. The ends lost 2 bases at V and 9 bases at J; junction bases unmatched: 12. The CDR3 length is 16 residues. From germline, CDR1 is KGHDR and CDR2 SFDVKD. The CDR3, as DNA: TGTGCCACCAGTGATTACGTGGGAGGGCCAATTCGTGAGCAGTTCTTC. It is translated as CATSDYVGGPIREQFF.

This chain connects TRBV20-1 to TRBJ2-1, with D tentatively TRBD1 (5 bases). CDR1 DFQATT and CDR2 SNEGSKA come from the germline V gene (reference sequence). The CDR3 runs to 14 residues. V gave up 0 bases and J gave up 4 bases, with 10 bases separating them. CDR3 loop: CSARDRVHYNEQFF. DNA for the CDR3: TGCAGTGCTAGAGACAGGGTCCATTACAATGAGCAGTTCTTC.

The V gene is TRBV7-6, the J gene TRBJ1-1; no reliable D call. CDR1 and CDR2 from the germline V gene are SGHVS and FNYEAQ. V dropped 2 bases and J dropped 5 bases, with 15 bases sitting between them. The CDR3 contains 15 residues. The chain's CDR3 is CASSLQAGMDTEAFF. In nucleotides, the CDR3 is TGTGCCAGCAGCTTACAGGCTGGGATGGATACTGAAGCTTTCTTT.

This clonotype was observed at least ten times. The junction differs from germline at one of its ends, possibly a read error. The chain combines TRBV7-7 with TRBJ2-7, with D tentatively TRBD1 (5 bases). The CDR3 loop spans 13 amino acids. Looked up from germline, CDR1 is SSHAT and CDR2 is FNYEAQ (reference sequence). CDR3 sequence reads: CASSPQGFDEQYF. The CDR3 region has the DNA TGTGCTAGCAGCCCCCAGGGATTTGACGAGCAGTACTTC.

The chain uses TRBV7-2 and TRBJ1-4; D gene unclear. This CDR3 is 14 amino acids long. Germline values: CDR1 SGHTA, CDR2 FQGNSA. V shed 4 bases and J shed 8 bases, with 14 bases lying between them. The CDR3 DNA sequence: TGTGCCAGCAGCTCCCGGGCCCTTGGAGAAAAACTGTTTTTT. Amino acids: CASSSRALGEKLFF. Full variable domain (remainder filled in from reference TRBV7-2 and TRBJ1-4): GAGVSQSPSNKVTEKGKDVELRCDPISGHTALYWYRQSLGQGLEFLIYFQGNSAPDKSGLPSDRFSAERTGGSVSTLTIQRTQQEDSAVYLCASSSRALGEKLFFGSGTQLSVL.

This clonotype was picked up a small number of times. J is TRBJ1-1 and V is TRBV3-1; possibly TRBD1 for D (6 bases). The germline V gene has CDR1 LGHDT and CDR2 YNNKEL (reference sequence). With 4 bases removed from V and 3 bases from J, the gap between germline ends came to 12 bases. The CDR3 runs to 14 residues. The CDR3 loop reads CASSPPQGYTEAFF. In DNA, the CDR3 is TGTGCCAGCAGCCCACCACAGGGATACACTGAAGCTTTCTTT.

This clonotype has a count of ten or more. The gene calls are TRBV4-1 and TRBJ2-3; 8 positions match TRBD2. The CDR3 runs to 16 residues. Germline CDR1 MGHRA, CDR2 YSYEKL. V lost 1 base and J lost 3; bases outside the gene matches: 6. CDR3 amino acids: CASSQVKRERTDTQYF. In DNA form, the CDR3 reads TGCGCCAGCAGCCAAGTGAAGCGGGAGAGAACAGATACGCAGTATTTT.

There are many counts of this clonotype. This chain uses TRBV5-8 with TRBJ1-1; 9 positions match TRBD1. V was pared by 4 bases and J by 4 bases, with 8 bases of the junction left unmatched. The CDR3 length is 15 residues. Germline V gene lookup returns CDR1 SGHTS and CDR2 YDEGEE. DNA for the CDR3: TGTGCCAGCAGCCTGGGACAGGGAGTTATCACTGAAGCTTTCTTT. Protein: CASSLGQGVITEAFF. Combining the CDR3 with reference TRBV5-8 and TRBJ1-1 gives the whole variable domain EAGVTQSPTHLIKTRGQQATLRCSPISGHTSVYWYQQALGLGLQFLLWYDEGEERNRGNFPPRFSGRQFPNYSSELNVNALELEDSALYLCASSLGQGVITEAFFGQGTRLTVV.

This clonotype appeared a few times. The CDR3 DNA sequence: TGCAGTGCCCCCGACTCGTGGGAGACCCAGTACTTC. It encodes CSAPDSWETQYF. This chain connects TRBV20-1 to TRBJ2-5, with D unresolved. The V end was cut by 6 bases, the J end by 5 bases, with 13 bases between. CDR1 DFQATT and CDR2 SNEGSKA come from the germline V gene (reference sequence). CDR3 length: 12 amino acids.

The genes are TRBV19 and TRBJ1-5; 7 bases agree with TRBD1. V shed 1 base and J 5 bases; nucleotides not matched to a gene: 8. Per germline, CDR1 LNHDA and CDR2 SQIVND (reference sequence). This CDR3 contains 16 residues. CDR3 in DNA: TGTGCCAGTAGTATAGTTAAGGGGGCAAGGGATCAGCCCCAGCATTTT. Protein sequence: CASSIVKGARDQPQHF. Using reference TRBV19 and TRBJ1-5 for the parts outside the CDR3, the full variable domain is DGGITQSPKYLFRKEGQNVTLSCEQNLNHDAMYWYRQDPGQGLRLIYYSQIVNDFQKGDIAEGYSVSREKKESFPLTVTSAQKNPTAFYLCASSIVKGARDQPQHFGDGTRLSIL.

This clonotype was observed a handful of times. A read error is possible here, since a much larger clone lies one base away. The V and J genes are TRBV2 and TRBJ2-1; a weak D match, TRBD1 (5 bases). Trimming removed 10 bases at V and 5 bases at J, with 18 bases between. The CDR3 consists of 14 residues. The germline V gene encodes CDR1 SNHLY and CDR2 FYNNEI. DNA for the CDR3: TGTGCCAACAGCCGACAGAATAATGACAATGAGCAGTTCTTC. As protein: CANSRQNNDNEQFF.

In its sample, this clonotype was seen once. This sequence may be a read error, since a much larger clone differs from it by one base. The V gene is TRBV12-3 or TRBV12-4, the J gene TRBJ2-7; 12 positions match TRBD2. The CDR3 covers 18 residues. V gave up 5 bases and J gave up 7 bases; unmatched junction bases: 18. The CDR3 nucleotides read TGTGCCAGCAGTGGGGGGAACGGACTAGCGGGGCCCACGGGAGAGCAGTACTTC. This sequence encodes CASSGGNGLAGPTGEQYF.